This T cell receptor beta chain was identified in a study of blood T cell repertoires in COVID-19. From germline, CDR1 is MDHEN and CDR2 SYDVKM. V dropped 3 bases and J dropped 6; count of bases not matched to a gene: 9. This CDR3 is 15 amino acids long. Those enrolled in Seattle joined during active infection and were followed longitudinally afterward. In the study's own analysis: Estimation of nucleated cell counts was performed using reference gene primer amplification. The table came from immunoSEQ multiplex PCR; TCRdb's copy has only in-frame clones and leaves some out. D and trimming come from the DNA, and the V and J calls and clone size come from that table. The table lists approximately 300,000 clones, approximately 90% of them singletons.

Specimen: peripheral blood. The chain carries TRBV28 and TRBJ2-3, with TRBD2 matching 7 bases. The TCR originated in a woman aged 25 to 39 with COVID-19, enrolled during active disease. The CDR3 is CASSFPRVRGDTQYF. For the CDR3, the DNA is TGTGCCAGCAGTTTCCCCCGGGTGCGGGGGGATACGCAGTATTTT.